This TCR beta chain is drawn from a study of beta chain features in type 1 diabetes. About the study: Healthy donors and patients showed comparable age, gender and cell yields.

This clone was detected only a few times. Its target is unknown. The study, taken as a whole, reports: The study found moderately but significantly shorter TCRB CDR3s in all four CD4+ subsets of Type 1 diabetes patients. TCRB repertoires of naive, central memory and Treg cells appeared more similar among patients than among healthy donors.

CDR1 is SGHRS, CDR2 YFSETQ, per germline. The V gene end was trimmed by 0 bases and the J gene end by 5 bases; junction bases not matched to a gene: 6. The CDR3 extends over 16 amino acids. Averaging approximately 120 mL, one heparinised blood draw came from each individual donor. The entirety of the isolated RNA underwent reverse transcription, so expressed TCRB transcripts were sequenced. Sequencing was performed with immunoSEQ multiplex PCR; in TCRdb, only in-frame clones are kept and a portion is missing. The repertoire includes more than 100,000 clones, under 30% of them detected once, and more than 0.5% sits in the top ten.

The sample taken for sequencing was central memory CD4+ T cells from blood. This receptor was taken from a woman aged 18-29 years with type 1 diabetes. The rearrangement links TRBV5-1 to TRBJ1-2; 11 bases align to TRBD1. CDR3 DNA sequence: TGCGCCAGCAGCTTGGTAGGGACAGGGGGACCATATGGCTACACCTTC. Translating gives CASSLVGTGGPYGYTF.